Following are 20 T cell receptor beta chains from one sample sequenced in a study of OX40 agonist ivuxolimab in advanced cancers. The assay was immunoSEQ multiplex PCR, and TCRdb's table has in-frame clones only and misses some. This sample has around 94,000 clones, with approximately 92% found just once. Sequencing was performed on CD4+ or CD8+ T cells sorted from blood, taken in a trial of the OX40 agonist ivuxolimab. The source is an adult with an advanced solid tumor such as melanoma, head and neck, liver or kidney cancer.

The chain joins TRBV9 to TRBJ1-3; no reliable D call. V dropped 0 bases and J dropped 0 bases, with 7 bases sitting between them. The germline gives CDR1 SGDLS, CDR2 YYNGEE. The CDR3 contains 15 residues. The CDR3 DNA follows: TGTGCCAGCAGCGTAGAAGCAGCCTCTGGAAACACCATATATTTT. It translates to CASSVEAASGNTIYF.

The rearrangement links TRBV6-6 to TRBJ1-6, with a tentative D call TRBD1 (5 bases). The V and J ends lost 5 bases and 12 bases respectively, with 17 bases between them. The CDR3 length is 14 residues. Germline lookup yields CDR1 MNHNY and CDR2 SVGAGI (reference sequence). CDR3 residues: CASSLGTGARPLHF. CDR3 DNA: TGTGCCAGCAGTCTTGGGACCGGGGCCAGACCCCTCCACTTT.

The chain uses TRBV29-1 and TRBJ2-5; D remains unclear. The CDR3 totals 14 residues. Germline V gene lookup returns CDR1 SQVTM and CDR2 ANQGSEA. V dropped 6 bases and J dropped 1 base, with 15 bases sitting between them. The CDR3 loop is CSVEQALSQETQYF. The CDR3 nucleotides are TGCAGCGTCGAGCAGGCCTTAAGCCAAGAGACCCAGTACTTC.

CDR3 coding DNA: TGTGCCACCAGCAGAGCGAGGCCGGGAGGGACTGAAGCTTTCTTT. It is translated as CATSRARPGGTEAFF. The J gene is TRBJ1-1, the V gene TRBV15, with D uncertain. Germline CDR1 is LNHNV and CDR2 is YYDKDF (reference sequence). The CDR3 has 15 residues. The V gene lost 1 base and the J gene lost 5 bases, with 14 bases spanning the gap.

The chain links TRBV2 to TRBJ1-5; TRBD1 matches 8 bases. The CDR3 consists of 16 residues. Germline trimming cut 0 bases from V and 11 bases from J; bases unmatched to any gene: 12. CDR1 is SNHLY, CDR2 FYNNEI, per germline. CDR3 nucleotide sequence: TGTGCCAGCAGTGAAGCGTTGGGACAGGCCGATTTGGCCCAGCATTTT. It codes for CASSEALGQADLAQHF.

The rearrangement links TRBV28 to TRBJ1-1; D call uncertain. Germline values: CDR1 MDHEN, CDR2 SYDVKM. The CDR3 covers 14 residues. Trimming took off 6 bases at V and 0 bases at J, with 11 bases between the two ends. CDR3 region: CASSPLGLNTEAFF. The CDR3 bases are TGTGCCAGCAGCCCCCTTGGCCTGAACACTGAAGCTTTCTTT. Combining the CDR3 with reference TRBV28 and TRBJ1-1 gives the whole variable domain DVKVTQSSRYLVKRTGEKVFLECVQDMDHENMFWYRQDPGLGLRLIYFSYDVKMKEKGDIPEGYSVSREKKERFSLILESASTNQTSMYLCASSPLGLNTEAFFGQGTRLTVV.

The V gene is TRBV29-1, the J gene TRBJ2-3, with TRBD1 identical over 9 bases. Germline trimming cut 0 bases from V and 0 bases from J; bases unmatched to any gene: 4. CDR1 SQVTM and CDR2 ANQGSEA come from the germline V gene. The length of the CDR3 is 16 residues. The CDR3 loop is CSVEDWDRASTDTQYF. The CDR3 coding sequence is TGCAGCGTTGAAGATTGGGACAGGGCTAGCACAGATACGCAGTATTTT.

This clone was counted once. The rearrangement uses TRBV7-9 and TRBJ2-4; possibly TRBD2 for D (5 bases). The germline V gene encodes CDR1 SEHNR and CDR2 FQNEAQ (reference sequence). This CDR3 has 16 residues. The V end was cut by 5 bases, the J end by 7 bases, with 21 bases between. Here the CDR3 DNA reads TGTGCCAGCAGCCGTGGCGAGACGGGGTTCATGAACATTCAGTACTTC. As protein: CASSRGETGFMNIQYF.

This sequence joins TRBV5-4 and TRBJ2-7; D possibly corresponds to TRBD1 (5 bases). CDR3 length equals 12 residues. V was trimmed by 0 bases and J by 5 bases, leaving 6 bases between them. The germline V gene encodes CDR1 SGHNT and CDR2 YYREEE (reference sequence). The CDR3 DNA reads TGTGCCAGCAGCTTGGACAGGAACGAGCAGTACTTC. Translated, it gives CASSLDRNEQYF.

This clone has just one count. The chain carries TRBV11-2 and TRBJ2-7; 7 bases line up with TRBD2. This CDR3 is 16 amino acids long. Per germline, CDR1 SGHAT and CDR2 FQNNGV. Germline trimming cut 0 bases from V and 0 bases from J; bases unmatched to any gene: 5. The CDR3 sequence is CASSLEGGSSSYEQYF. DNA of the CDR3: TGTGCCAGCAGCTTAGAGGGCGGGAGCAGCTCCTACGAGCAGTACTTC.

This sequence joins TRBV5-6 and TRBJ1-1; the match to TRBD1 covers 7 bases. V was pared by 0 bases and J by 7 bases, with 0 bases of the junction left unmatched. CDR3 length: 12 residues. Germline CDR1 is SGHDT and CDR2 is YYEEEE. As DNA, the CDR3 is TGTGCCAGCAGCTTGGGGACAGGTGAAGCTTTCTTT. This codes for CASSLGTGEAFF.

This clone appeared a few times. The CDR3 bases are TGTGCCAGCAGTGGGCGGAATCAGCCCCAGCATTTT. Amino acids: CASSGRNQPQHF. The rearrangement joins TRBV6-1 to TRBJ1-5, with no clear D. CDR3 length: 12 amino acids. The germline V gene encodes CDR1 MNHNS and CDR2 SASEGT. The ends were cut back, 4 bases at V and 4 bases at J, with 5 bases in the middle.

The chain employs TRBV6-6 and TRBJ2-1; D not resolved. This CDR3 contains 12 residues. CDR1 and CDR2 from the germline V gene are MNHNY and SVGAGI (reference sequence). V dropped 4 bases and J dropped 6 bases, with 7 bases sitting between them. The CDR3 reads CASSFTGNEQFF. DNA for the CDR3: TGTGCCAGCAGTTTCACCGGCAATGAGCAGTTCTTC.

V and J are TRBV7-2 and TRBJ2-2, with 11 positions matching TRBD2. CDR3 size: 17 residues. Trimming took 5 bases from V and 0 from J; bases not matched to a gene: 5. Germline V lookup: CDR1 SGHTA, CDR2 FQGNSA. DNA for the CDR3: TGTGCCAGCAGCCTTAGCGGGGGGGCGGCGAACACCGGGGAGCTGTTTTTT. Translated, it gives CASSLSGGAANTGELFF.

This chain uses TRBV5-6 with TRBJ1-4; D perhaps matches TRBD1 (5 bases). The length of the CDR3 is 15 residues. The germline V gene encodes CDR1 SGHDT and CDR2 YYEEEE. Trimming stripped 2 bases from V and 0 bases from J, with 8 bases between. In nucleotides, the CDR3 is TGTGCCAGCAGCTTCGGACAAACAACTAATGAAAAACTGTTTTTT. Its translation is CASSFGQTTNEKLFF.

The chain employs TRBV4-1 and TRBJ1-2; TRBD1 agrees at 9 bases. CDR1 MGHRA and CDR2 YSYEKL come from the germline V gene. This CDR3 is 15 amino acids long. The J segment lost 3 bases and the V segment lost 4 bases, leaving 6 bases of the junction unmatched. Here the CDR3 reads CASSLRTGVDYGYTF. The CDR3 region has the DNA TGCGCCAGCAGCCTCCGGACAGGGGTGGACTATGGCTACACCTTC.

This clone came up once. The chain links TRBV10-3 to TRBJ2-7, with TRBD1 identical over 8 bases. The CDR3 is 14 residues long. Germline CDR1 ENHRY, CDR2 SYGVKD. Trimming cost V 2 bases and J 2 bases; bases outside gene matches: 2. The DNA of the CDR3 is TGTGCCATCAGTGAGCCGGGACAGGCCTACGAGCAGTACTTC. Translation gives CAISEPGQAYEQYF.

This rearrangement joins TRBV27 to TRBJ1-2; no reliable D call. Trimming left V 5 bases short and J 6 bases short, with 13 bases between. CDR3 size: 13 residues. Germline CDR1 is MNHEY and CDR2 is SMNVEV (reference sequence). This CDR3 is CASSLGSGNGYTF. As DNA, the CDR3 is TGTGCCAGCAGTCTTGGGTCGGGAAATGGCTACACCTTC.

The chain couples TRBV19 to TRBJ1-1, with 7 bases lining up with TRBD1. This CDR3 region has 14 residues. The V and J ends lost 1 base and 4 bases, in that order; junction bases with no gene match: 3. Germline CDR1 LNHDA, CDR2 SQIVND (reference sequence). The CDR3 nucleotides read TGTGCCAGTAGTATAGGGGCAGGGGGCACTGAAGCTTTCTTT. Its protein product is CASSIGAGGTEAFF.

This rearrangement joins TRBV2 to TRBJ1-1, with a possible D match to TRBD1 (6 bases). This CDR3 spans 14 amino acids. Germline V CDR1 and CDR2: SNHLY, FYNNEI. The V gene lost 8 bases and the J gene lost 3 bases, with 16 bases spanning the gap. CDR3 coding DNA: TGTGCCAGCGACGGAGGGGGGGCGGACACTGAAGCTTTCTTT. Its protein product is CASDGGGADTEAFF.